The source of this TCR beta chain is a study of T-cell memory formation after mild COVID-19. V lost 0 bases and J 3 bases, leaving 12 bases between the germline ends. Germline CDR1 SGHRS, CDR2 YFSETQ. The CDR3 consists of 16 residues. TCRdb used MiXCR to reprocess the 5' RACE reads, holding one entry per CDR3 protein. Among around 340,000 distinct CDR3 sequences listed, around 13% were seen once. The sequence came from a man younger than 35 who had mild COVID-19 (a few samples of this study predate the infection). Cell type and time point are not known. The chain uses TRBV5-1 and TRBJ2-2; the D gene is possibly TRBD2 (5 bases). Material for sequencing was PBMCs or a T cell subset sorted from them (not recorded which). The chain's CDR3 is CASSLAGRGYTGELFF. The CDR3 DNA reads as TGCGCCAGCAGCTTGGCCGGTCGGGGATACACCGGGGAGCTGTTTTTT. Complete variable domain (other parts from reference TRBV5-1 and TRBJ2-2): KAGVTQTPRYLIKTRGQQVTLSCSPISGHRSVSWYQQTPGQGLQFLFEYFSETQRNKGNFPGRFSGRQFSNSRSEMNVSTLELGDSALYLCASSLAGRGYTGELFFGEGSRLTVL.